Each of the 22 T cell receptor beta chains below was sequenced from the same sample in a study of OX40 agonist ivuxolimab in advanced cancers. Libraries were prepared by immunoSEQ multiplex PCR; TCRdb keeps only in-frame clonotypes and omits some of them. The sample holds about 79,000 clones, less than 95% seen once. The sample here was CD4+ or CD8+ T cells sorted from blood, taken in a trial of the OX40 agonist ivuxolimab. Source of these receptors: an adult with an advanced solid tumor such as melanoma, head and neck, liver or kidney cancer.

J is TRBJ2-2 and V is TRBV6-5, with D unresolved. The V and J ends lost 0 bases and 10 bases respectively, with 6 bases between them. CDR1 MNHEY and CDR2 SVGAGI come from the germline V gene. This CDR3 is 12 amino acids long. CDR3 bases: TGTGCCAGCAGTTACTCTGGGCAGGAGCTGTTTTTT. Encoded protein: CASSYSGQELFF.

CDR3 in amino acids: CASSLGLAENNEQFF. CDR3 nucleotides: TGTGCCAGCAGCTTAGGACTAGCGGAAAACAATGAGCAGTTCTTC. The V call is TRBV13, the J call TRBJ2-1; TRBD2 agrees at 8 bases. CDR1 and CDR2 from the germline V gene are PRHDT and FYEKMQ (reference sequence). The CDR3 extends over 15 amino acids. V lost 0 bases to trimming and J lost 5 bases; unmatched junction nucleotides: 3.

This clone was recorded a few times. V and J are TRBV4-2 and TRBJ2-7; perhaps TRBD1 as D (5 bases). V lost 1 base, J lost 6 bases, and 10 bases lay in between. This CDR3 is 13 amino acids long. CDR1 and CDR2 from the germline V gene are LGHNA and YNFKEQ. The CDR3, as DNA: TGTGCCAGCAGCCAAGTATTGGGGCGCGAGCAGTACTTC. As protein: CASSQVLGREQYF.

The chain couples TRBV28 to TRBJ1-2; perhaps TRBD1 as D (5 bases). V lost 6 bases, J lost 4 bases, and 12 bases lay in between. This CDR3 has 13 amino acids. CDR1 and CDR2 from the germline V gene are MDHEN and SYDVKM. DNA of the CDR3: TGTGCCAGCAGCTCTACAGGAACCTATGGCTACACCTTC. Its protein product is CASSSTGTYGYTF.

The chain is built from TRBV9 and TRBJ1-1; 7 nucleotides line up with TRBD1. Germline CDR1 and CDR2: SGDLS and YYNGEE. V lost 4 bases to trimming and J lost 2 bases; unmatched junction nucleotides: 11. CDR3 length: 16 amino acids. The CDR3 region has the DNA TGTGCCAGCAGCATGGGACAGCTTAATTCCAACACTGAAGCTTTCTTT. It is translated as CASSMGQLNSNTEAFF.

The chain recombines TRBV15 with TRBJ2-1; 14 bases fit TRBD2. Germline loops: CDR1 LNHNV, CDR2 YYDKDF (reference sequence). Germline trimming cut 3 bases from V and 8 bases from J; bases unmatched to any gene: 3. The CDR3 sequence is 15 residues long. The CDR3 spells CATSRGTSGGDEQFF. The CDR3 DNA reads as TGTGCCACCAGCAGGGGGACTAGCGGGGGAGATGAGCAGTTCTTC. Together with reference TRBV15 and TRBJ2-1, the CDR3 gives the full variable domain: DAMVIQNPRYQVTQFGKPVTLSCSQTLNHNVMYWYQQKSSQAPKLLFHYYDKDFNNEADTPDNFQSRRPNTSFCFLDIRSPGLGDTAMYLCATSRGTSGGDEQFFGPGTRLTVL.

The chain combines TRBV2 with TRBJ1-5, with D possibly being TRBD1 (5 bases). The CDR3 loop spans 12 amino acids. V shed 9 bases and J shed 3 bases, with 9 bases lying between them. Germline CDR1 SNHLY, CDR2 FYNNEI. The CDR3 nucleotides are TGTGCCAGTTCGACAGTCAATCAGCCCCAGCATTTT. Residues: CASSTVNQPQHF. Filled out from reference TRBV2 and TRBJ1-5, the complete variable domain reads EPEVTQTPSHQVTQMGQEVILRCVPISNHLYFYWYRQILGQKVEFLVSFYNNEISEKSEIFDDQFSVERPDGSNFTLKIRSTKLEDSAMYFCASSTVNQPQHFGDGTRLSIL.

V is TRBV5-5 and J is TRBJ2-7; D uncertain. V was cut by 4 bases and J by 0 bases, with 2 bases left in between. Germline V lookup: CDR1 SGHKS, CDR2 YYEKEE (reference sequence). The CDR3 runs 11 residues. The CDR3 nucleotides read TGTGCCAGCAGCCGCTCCTACGAGCAGTACTTC. Translated: CASSRSYEQYF.

This chain uses TRBV4-3 with TRBJ2-1; D could derive from TRBD1 or TRBD2 (5 bases each). CDR3 size: 18 residues. Germline V gene lookup returns CDR1 LGHNA and CDR2 YSLEER. Trimming cost V 1 base and J 5 bases, with 21 bases left between them. The CDR3 is CASSQVVRWGIRDNEQFF. The CDR3 bases are TGCGCCAGCAGCCAAGTGGTAAGGTGGGGGATTCGGGACAATGAGCAGTTCTTC.

V and J are TRBV7-9 and TRBJ1-1, with a tentative D call TRBD1 (6 bases). Germline-derived CDR1 and CDR2 are SEHNR and FQNEAQ (reference sequence). This CDR3 region has 15 residues. Deletions cut 4 bases from V and 5 bases from J, with 17 bases between. CDR3: CASSSSITGRTEAFF. Here the CDR3 DNA reads TGTGCCAGCAGCTCTAGTATCACAGGGAGGACTGAAGCTTTCTTT.

The chain has TRBV14 and TRBJ2-1; TRBD1 or TRBD2 may be the D gene (7 bases each). Germline V lookup: CDR1 SGHDN, CDR2 FVKESK. V lost 0 bases, J lost 16 bases, and 16 bases lay in between. The CDR3 sequence is 13 residues long. CDR3 region: CASSQDQGGSEFF. CDR3 nucleotides: TGTGCCAGCAGCCAAGATCAGGGGGGGTCTGAATTCTTC.

This chain links TRBV6-5 with TRBJ1-5; weak D call: TRBD1 (6 bases). The CDR3 consists of 16 residues. The germline V and J ends were trimmed by 0 bases and 2 bases, with 11 bases remaining between them. The germline V gene has CDR1 MNHEY and CDR2 SVGAGI. This chain's CDR3 is CASSYSGGAGNQPQHF. CDR3 nucleotide sequence: TGTGCCAGCAGTTACTCGGGGGGCGCGGGCAATCAGCCCCAGCATTTT.

This chain's CDR3 is CASTDSLAKNIQYF. For the CDR3, the DNA is TGTGCCAGCACCGACAGTTTAGCCAAAAACATTCAGTACTTC. V gene TRBV27 combines with J gene TRBJ2-4; tentatively, D is TRBD1 (5 bases). Trimming removed 7 bases from V and 0 bases from J, with 10 bases in between. Per the germline V gene, CDR1 is MNHEY and CDR2 is SMNVEV (reference sequence). This CDR3 spans 14 amino acids.

The rearrangement joins TRBV19 to TRBJ2-7; TRBD2 matches 11 bases. Germline CDR1 reads LNHDA; CDR2 reads SQIVND (reference sequence). The CDR3 consists of 15 residues. V was clipped by 6 bases and J by 6 bases; unmatched bases: 10. CDR3 in DNA: TGTGCCAGTAGGATTACGACTAGCGGGATTAGCGAGCAGTACTTC. Its translation is CASRITTSGISEQYF.

This clone is a singleton in its sample. The CDR3 nucleotides are TGTGCCAGCAGCTTAGCCGGACTGGAAGTCCTGTCATACAATGAGCAGTTCTTC. Translation gives CASSLAGLEVLSYNEQFF. V is TRBV7-8 and J is TRBJ2-1; possibly TRBD2 for D (5 bases). CDR1 and CDR2 from the germline V gene are SGHVS and FQNEAQ. The germline V and J ends were trimmed by 0 bases and 4 bases, with 19 bases remaining between them. The CDR3 runs 18 residues. Based on the CDR3 plus reference TRBV7-8 and TRBJ2-1, the full variable domain is GAGVSQSPRYKVAKRGQDVALRCDPISGHVSLFWYQQALGQGPEFLTYFQNEAQLDKSGLPSDRFFAERPEGSVSTLKIQRTQQEDSAVYLCASSLAGLEVLSYNEQFFGPGTRLTVL.

The chain recombines TRBV7-9 with TRBJ2-1; 8 bases are shared with TRBD2. The germline V gene encodes CDR1 SEHNR and CDR2 FQNEAQ (reference sequence). This CDR3 comprises 15 residues. Trimming cost V 4 bases and J 4 bases; bases outside gene matches: 6. The CDR3 loop is CASSSGGEGYNEQFF. DNA of the CDR3: TGTGCCAGCAGCTCGGGAGGGGAGGGGTACAATGAGCAGTTCTTC.

The chain joins TRBV28 to TRBJ2-5, with TRBD2 matching over 7 bases. The CDR3 spans 14 residues. V was clipped by 1 base and J by 5 bases; unmatched bases: 4. Germline CDR1 is MDHEN and CDR2 is SYDVKM. The CDR3 protein is CASSLSLARETQYF. In nucleotides, the CDR3 is TGTGCCAGCAGTTTATCACTAGCGAGGGAGACCCAGTACTTC.

The chain carries TRBV10-3 and TRBJ2-1, with TRBD2 matching 12 bases. Trimming took 0 bases from V and 8 from J; bases not matched to a gene: 5. The CDR3 totals 16 residues. CDR1 is ENHRY, CDR2 SYGVKD, per germline. The CDR3 DNA reads TGTGCCATCAGTGAGTCCACTAGCGGGGGGTACGATGAGCAGTTCTTC. It is translated as CAISESTSGGYDEQFF.

The J gene is TRBJ1-5, the V gene TRBV5-6, with D unresolved. Germline CDR1 and CDR2: SGHDT and YYEEEE. Trimming pared 2 bases from V and 0 bases from J, leaving 15 bases between. This CDR3 has 17 residues. The CDR3 loop reads CASSLTAETYSNQPQHF. The CDR3 nucleotides are TGTGCCAGCAGCTTAACGGCAGAAACTTATAGCAATCAGCCCCAGCATTTT.

The chain carries TRBV28 and TRBJ2-7; 7 positions match TRBD2. This CDR3 comprises 14 residues. The germline CDR1 and CDR2 sequences are MDHEN and SYDVKM. The J segment lost 4 bases and the V segment lost 4 bases, leaving 7 bases of the junction unmatched. DNA for the CDR3: TGTGCCAGCAGTTGGGGCGGGAGCTCTTACGAGCAGTACTTC. It specifies CASSWGGSSYEQYF.

The chain combines TRBV28 with TRBJ2-7, with TRBD1 identical over 7 bases. This CDR3 has 13 residues. With V trimmed by 5 bases and J by 3 bases, 4 bases remained unmatched. Germline CDR1 is MDHEN and CDR2 is SYDVKM. DNA for the CDR3: TGTGCCAGCAGTCCCGGGACAGACTACGAGCAGTACTTC. Translated: CASSPGTDYEQYF.

V is TRBV27 and J is TRBJ2-7; possibly TRBD2 for D (6 bases). Trimming cost V 2 bases and J 2 bases, with 10 bases left between them. Germline loops: CDR1 MNHEY, CDR2 SMNVEV (reference sequence). The CDR3 totals 14 residues. Here the CDR3 DNA reads TGTGCCAGCAGTTTACAAGCGGGTACCTACGAGCAGTACTTC. This sequence encodes CASSLQAGTYEQYF.